This record concerns one TCR beta chain sequence. Its antigen is unknown. No clone much larger than this one lies a single base away; base qualities are absent. Whole blood was collected in K2EDTA tubes by collaborating institutions according to the institutions' own protocols. Collaborator samples were shipped for TCRbeta analysis as frozen whole blood, isolated PBMCs, or DNA extracted from either sample type. The immunoSEQ Assay, a bias-controlled multiplex PCR, was used to amplify TCRbeta CDR3 regions from genomic DNA. The authors' analysis ran thus. Within the assay, amplification of reference gene primers was used to estimate how many nucleated cells each sample contained. To quantify the absolute abundance of each unique TCRbeta CDR3 rearrangement, sequence reads were collapsed and filtered. For each sample, productive Simpson clonality was calculated as the square root of Simpson's diversity index across productive rearrangements. The table comes from immuneACCESS by way of TCRdb, which keeps in-frame sequences with V and J called. Part of the clones is missing from these tables; in studies checked, under half for an unresolved V gene and the rest for unknown reasons. V and J calls plus clone size are reproduced from that table; the DNA served to infer D and trimming. The sample includes around 250,000 clones, with 70% to 90% observed a single time. The ten largest clones capture roughly 4% of the sample.

The data are from a study of blood T cell repertoires in COVID-19 (dated by TCRdb to 2020 to 2021). Regarding the complete study: Samples covering the acute and convalescent phases of COVID-19 were provided by collaborators in the United States, Italy and Spain. The repertoires were released in a freely available public database intended as a resource for research on the immune response to SARS-CoV-2. The material from the prospective study consisted of cDNA or gDNA derived from T cells, B-cell-depleted T cells, or PBMCs. The samples were drawn from the first 160 participants of the ongoing ImmuneRACE study and from 1,254 subjects provided by 6 global collaborators. Where available, HLA class I and class II types were obtained from metadata supplied by the sample provider rather than from assay-based typing. Deeply sampled blood TCRbeta repertoires from subjects exposed to, actively infected with, or recovered from COVID-19 were included in the dataset. Sample metadata almost always included a de-identified subject ID, COVID-19 status, age in years and sex.

What the work shows at the level of the full study, not this receptor alone: Clinical and demographic metadata were provided uncurated, with the amount varying by source and participant.

From cysteine to phenylalanine, the CDR3 is 14 amino acids long. Just the 42-base CDR3 DNA is kept, in frame starting at base 1. The germline V gene (reference sequence) specifies MNHEY as CDR1 and SMNVEV as CDR2. The junction carries 10 bases between V and J, which are trimmed by 2 bases and 3 bases respectively. Sequencing was performed on peripheral blood. This TCR derives from a man younger than 30 with active or convalescent COVID-19. In this chain, TRBV27 is recombined with TRBJ1-1, with a tentative D gene TRBD1 over 5 matching bases. The CDR3 in this case is CASSLPGRHTEAFF. Read as DNA, the sequence is TGTGCCAGCAGTTTACCAGGGAGGCACACTGAAGCTTTCTTT.